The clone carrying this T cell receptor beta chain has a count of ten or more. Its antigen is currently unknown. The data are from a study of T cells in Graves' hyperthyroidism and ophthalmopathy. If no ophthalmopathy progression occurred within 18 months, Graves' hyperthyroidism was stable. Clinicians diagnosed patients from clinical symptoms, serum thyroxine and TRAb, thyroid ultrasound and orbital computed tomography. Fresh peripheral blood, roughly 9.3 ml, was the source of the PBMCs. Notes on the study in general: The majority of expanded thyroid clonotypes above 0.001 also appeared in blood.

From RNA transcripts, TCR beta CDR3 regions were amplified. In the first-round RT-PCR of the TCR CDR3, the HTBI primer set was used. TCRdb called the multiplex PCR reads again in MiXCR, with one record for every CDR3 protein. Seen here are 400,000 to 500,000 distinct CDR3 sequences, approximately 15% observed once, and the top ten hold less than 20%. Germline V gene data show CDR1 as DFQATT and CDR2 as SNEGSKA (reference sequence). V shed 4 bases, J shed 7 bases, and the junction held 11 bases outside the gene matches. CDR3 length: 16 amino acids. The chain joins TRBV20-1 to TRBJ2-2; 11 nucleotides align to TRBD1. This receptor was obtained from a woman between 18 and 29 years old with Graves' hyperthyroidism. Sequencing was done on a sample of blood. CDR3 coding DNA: TGCAGTGCTATCCGCGGACAGGGGGCAATTGGCGGGGAGCTGTTTTTT. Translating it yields CSAIRGQGAIGGELFF.